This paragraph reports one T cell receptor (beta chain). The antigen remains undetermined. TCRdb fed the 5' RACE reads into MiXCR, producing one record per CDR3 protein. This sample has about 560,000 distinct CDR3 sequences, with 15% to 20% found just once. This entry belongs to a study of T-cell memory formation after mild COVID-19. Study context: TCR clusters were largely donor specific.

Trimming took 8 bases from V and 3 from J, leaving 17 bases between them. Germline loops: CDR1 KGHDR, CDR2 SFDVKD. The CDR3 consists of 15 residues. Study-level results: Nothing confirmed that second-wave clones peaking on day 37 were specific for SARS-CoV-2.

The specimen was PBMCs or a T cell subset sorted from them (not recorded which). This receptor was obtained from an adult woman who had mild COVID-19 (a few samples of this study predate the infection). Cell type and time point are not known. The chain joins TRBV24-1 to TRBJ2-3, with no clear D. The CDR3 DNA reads TGTGCCACCAAAGATTCGGGTAAGAGGACAGATACGCAGTATTTT. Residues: CATKDSGKRTDTQYF.